The following is a T cell receptor beta chain sequence with its context. Its antigen remains unknown. V was clipped by 4 bases and J by 8 bases; unmatched bases: 3. CDR3 size: 12 residues. Germline CDR1 is SGDLS and CDR2 is YYNGEE. The source of the sample is a study of cytomegalovirus exposure and HLA in healthy donors. Study at large: From donors who were HLA-typed, an early data release held 65 million to 85 million unique TCRs. Study-wide findings and caveats: Analysis was carried out at a later point, and it linked a missense DCLRE1C variant to TCR beta V- and J-gene trimming.

Primers for the PCR totalled 60 Vbeta and 13 Jbeta. The protocol was immunoSEQ multiplex PCR, while the TCRdb copy is restricted to in-frame clones and leaves out a portion. The table has around 150,000 clones, roughly 85% seen once; the top ten hold almost 9.5%. The TCR comes from a man aged 18 to 29 in good health and CMV-seropositive. The gene calls are TRBV9 and TRBJ1-1; 9 bases are a match to TRBD1. Source material: PBMCs. As DNA, the CDR3 is TGTGCCAGCAGCCGGACAGGGGAAGAAGCTTTCTTT. Protein sequence: CASSRTGEEAFF.